This TCR beta chain came from a study of T cell responses to AZD1222 COVID-19 vaccine (dated by TCRdb to the early 2020s). About the full investigation: TCR sequencing was performed for 230 to 250 trial participants, of whom some 200 were given two doses of AZD1222 and around 26 were given two doses of MenACWY control vaccine. Trial participants were enrolled into age subgroups of 18-55, 56-69 and 70-plus years, which contained around 150, 29 and 61 TCR-sequenced participants, respectively. Overall study outcomes, separate from this receptor: Participants were mostly white British, with more females than males. The authors suggested clonal diversity may have been underestimated. No day 14 peak-response samples were available, so repertoires were characterized only after the peak T cell response. In the small 56-69-year group, the increase in depth fell short of significance, most likely because of low power. Nearly half of unique spike-specific TCRs reportedly recognized epitopes outside regions mutated in the B.1.351 and B.1.1.7 variants. CD4 TCRs associated with the vaccine covered the entire spike protein, and the dominant responses were in regions 160-218 and 743-854. After two AZD1222 doses, both the breadth and the depth of spike-specific TCRs were significantly higher than at day 0 and than in MenACWY recipients. Conclusions about previously exposed vaccinees are limited because only a handful of AZD1222 recipients were SARS-CoV-2 seropositive at baseline.

Concerning this clone: The antigen it binds to is not known. Base qualities are not at hand, and no much larger clone is one base apart.

Read against the paper, the sample's time point label means: about 28 days (+/-7) after the second vaccine dose. Because spike-specific TCR depth and breadth did not differ between the two schedules, AZD1222 recipients who got a second dose at roughly 4 weeks were pooled with those who got a second dose at roughly 12 weeks. Vaccinee samples were obtained from the UK trials COV001 and COV002, which included a single-blind randomized controlled phase 2/3 trial of AZD1222 (ChAdOx1 nCoV-19) in healthy adults. Trial participant PBMC samples were collected at day 0 and day 28 after the second dose for TCRbeta chain sequencing. V is trimmed back by 8 bases and J by 4 bases, and the junction contains 2 bases that no gene match accounts for. Based on the germline V gene (reference sequence), the CDR1 and CDR2 sequences are MNHEY and SMNVEV. Its CDR3 holds 13 amino acids, cysteine through phenylalanine. The retained sequence is limited to the CDR3, 39 bases, with the frame set at the first base.

The CDR3 regions of human TCRbeta chains were analyzed by immunosequencing. The original methods were these. TCRs in the repertoires were matched against a reference library of SARS-CoV-2-specific TCRs that had been generated with the MIRA antigen-specificity platform. Breadth was defined as the fraction of unique TCRs that were SARS-CoV-2-associated. Depth was defined as the fraction of total T cells that were SARS-CoV-2-associated. Using the MIRA data, every spike-specific TCR was mapped to the spike region that the TCR reacted to and assigned to either a CD4 or a CD8 class. Log10-transformed breadth and depth values were compared by one-way ANOVA with Sidak's multiple comparisons tests. In TCRdb, the immuneACCESS table is reduced to in-frame sequences with V and J assigned. These tables do not hold every clone; where another copy was compared, an unresolved V gene accounts for under half, and the others remain unexplained. The V and J calls and the clone size are those of that table, but D and trimming were determined from the DNA. The sample table contains roughly 120,000 clones; only one count was recorded for 75% to 90% of them. Together, the top ten hold less than 5.5% of the sample.

This sequence was found in an adult who received the AZD1222 COVID-19 vaccine. Material: peripheral blood, obtained 28 days after the second AZD1222 dose. Recombination linked TRBV27 to TRBJ1-3, and TRBD1 matches 10 of the central bases. The sequenced DNA is TGTGCCAGCCGGGGACAGGGGGGAAACACCATATATTTT. The resulting protein is CASRGQGGNTIYF.